This T cell receptor (beta chain) came from a study of T cell repertoires in cytomegalovirus infection. TCRdb fed the reads into MiXCR, producing one record per CDR3 protein. The data contain hundreds of thousands of distinct CDR3 sequences, 22% of them seen just once; the ten biggest clones take up about 20%. Trimming removed 1 base from V and 4 bases from J; junction bases left unmatched: 7. CDR1 is SGHNT, CDR2 YYREEE, per germline (reference sequence). The CDR3 totals 16 residues. The chain is built from TRBV5-4 and TRBJ2-5; TRBD2 matches at 10 bases. The sequence was obtained from a human donor in good health (CMV status not recorded). Some clones in this sample may be carry-over from other donors' samples. The sequencing sample was made of CD8+ T cells from PBMCs. CDR3 in DNA: TGTGCCAGCAGCTTGTGGAGCGGGGGGGTGGTAGAGACCCAGTACTTC. Protein product: CASSLWSGGVVETQYF.